Below are 19 T cell receptor beta chains sequenced from a single sample in a study of T cell responses to AZD1222 COVID-19 vaccine. Method: immunoSEQ multiplex PCR; TCRdb's copy keeps in-frame clones and lacks some. This table has more than 110,000 clones, 88% appearing once. Sequencing used peripheral blood, obtained 28 days after the second AZD1222 dose. The receptors stem from an adult who received the AZD1222 COVID-19 vaccine.

The rearrangement links TRBV7-2 to TRBJ2-7, with 10 bases matching TRBD1. With V trimmed by 5 bases and J by 6 bases, 10 bases remained unmatched. CDR1 is SGHTA and CDR2 is FQGNSA in the germline V gene. This CDR3 contains 15 residues. The CDR3 nucleotides read TGTGCCAGCAGCACCTCTGGGACAGGGGTCTCCGAGCAGTACTTC. Its translation is CASSTSGTGVSEQYF.

The chain links TRBV25-1 to TRBJ1-2, with a weak D call TRBD1 (5 bases). Looked up from germline, CDR1 is MGHDK and CDR2 is SYGVNS. The CDR3 runs 13 residues. V was cut by 8 bases and J by 7 bases, with 17 bases left in between. The CDR3 sequence is CASRGPGEAGYTF. The CDR3, as DNA: TGTGCCAGCCGAGGGCCGGGGGAGGCTGGCTACACCTTC.

The chain combines TRBV7-8 with TRBJ2-1, with D perhaps assigned TRBD1 or TRBD2 (6 bases each). Germline V gene data show CDR1 as SGHVS and CDR2 as FQNEAQ. The V gene lost 2 bases and the J gene lost 10 bases, with 18 bases spanning the gap. The CDR3 runs 15 residues. The CDR3 region is CASSLTGGHRSEQFF. The CDR3 coding sequence is TGTGCCAGCAGCTTAACCGGGGGACACCGCAGCGAGCAGTTCTTC.

The chain uses TRBV2 and TRBJ2-7, with 10 positions matching TRBD2. This CDR3 region has 15 residues. With V trimmed by 6 bases and J by 6 bases, 11 bases remained unmatched. CDR1 and CDR2 from the germline V gene are SNHLY and FYNNEI. The CDR3 here is CASREREGLVGEQYF. The DNA of the CDR3 is TGTGCCAGCAGGGAGCGGGAGGGCCTCGTGGGCGAGCAGTACTTC.

The genes are TRBV9 and TRBJ2-1; D is possibly TRBD1 (6 bases). The CDR3 spans 15 residues. Germline values: CDR1 SGDLS, CDR2 YYNGEE. The V and J ends lost 1 base and 4 bases respectively, with 12 bases between them. The CDR3 coding sequence is TGTGCCAGCAGCGTAATAGGGGGAGAATACAATGAGCAGTTCTTC. This translates into CASSVIGGEYNEQFF.

The CDR3 sequence: CASSKRLTSDETQYF. CDR3 in DNA: TGTGCCAGTAGTAAGAGACTTACTAGCGACGAGACCCAGTACTTC. J is TRBJ2-5 and V is TRBV19; 7 nucleotides match TRBD2. Per the germline V gene, CDR1 is LNHDA and CDR2 is SQIVND (reference sequence). V shed 4 bases, J shed 5 bases, and the junction held 10 bases outside the gene matches. The CDR3 has 15 amino acids.

This rearrangement joins TRBV2 to TRBJ1-1, with a possible D match to TRBD1 (6 bases). V lost 10 bases, J lost 4 bases, and 13 bases lay in between. Germline V gene sequence: CDR1 SNHLY, CDR2 FYNNEI. This CDR3 is 12 amino acids long. The CDR3, as DNA: TGTGCCAACTACGACAGGACCACTGAAGCTTTCTTT. Protein sequence: CANYDRTTEAFF.

This rearrangement joins TRBV19 to TRBJ1-1; D may be TRBD1 (5 bases). Trimming removed 4 bases at V and 1 base at J, with 10 bases between. Germline V gene lookup returns CDR1 LNHDA and CDR2 SQIVND (reference sequence). The CDR3 spans 14 residues. CDR3 sequence: CASSNWTPNTEAFF. The CDR3 bases are TGTGCCAGTAGTAATTGGACACCGAACACTGAAGCTTTCTTT. Looking up the rest from reference TRBV19 and TRBJ1-1 gives the full variable domain: DGGITQSPKYLFRKEGQNVTLSCEQNLNHDAMYWYRQDPGQGLRLIYYSQIVNDFQKGDIAEGYSVSREKKESFPLTVTSAQKNPTAFYLCASSNWTPNTEAFFGQGTRLTVV.

The genes are TRBV10-3 and TRBJ2-7, with D perhaps matching TRBD1 (5 bases). The V end lost 4 bases, the J end lost 4 bases, and 14 bases lay between the germline ends. This CDR3 region has 14 residues. Germline assignment: CDR1 ENHRY and CDR2 SYGVKD. The chain's CDR3 is CAISGATVKYEQYF. The CDR3 DNA reads TGTGCCATCAGTGGCGCGACAGTAAAGTACGAGCAGTACTTC.

The chain joins TRBV28 to TRBJ1-1, with D uncertain. The CDR3 is 12 amino acids. Trimming removed 3 bases at V and 3 bases at J, with 5 bases between. Germline values: CDR1 MDHEN, CDR2 SYDVKM. CDR3 nucleotide sequence: TGTGCCAGCAGTTTTGGGTACACTGAAGCTTTCTTT. Translated, it gives CASSFGYTEAFF.

CDR3 residues: CASSQGAYYGYTF. DNA for the CDR3: TGTGCCAGCAGTCAGGGGGCATACTATGGCTACACCTTC. This rearrangement joins TRBV28 to TRBJ1-2; 8 bases match TRBD1. The V segment lost 5 bases and the J segment 3 bases; nucleotides outside the gene matches: 2. Germline lookup yields CDR1 MDHEN and CDR2 SYDVKM. The CDR3 is 13 amino acids.

CDR3 region: CASSLGDRDQETQYF. The CDR3 DNA reads TGTGCCAGCAGCTTAGGCGACAGGGATCAAGAGACCCAGTACTTC. The V and J genes are TRBV7-2 and TRBJ2-5, with 7 positions matching TRBD1. From germline, CDR1 is SGHTA and CDR2 FQGNSA. Losses at the gene ends were 1 base for V and 2 bases for J; bases not matched to a gene: 4. This CDR3 region has 15 residues.

The chain carries TRBV16 and TRBJ1-2, with 9 bases matching TRBD1. The CDR3 is made up of 14 amino acids. CDR1 is KGHSY, CDR2 FQNENV, per germline. The V gene end was trimmed by 4 bases and the J gene end by 7 bases; junction bases not matched to a gene: 7. The CDR3 loop is CASSPTGDRAGYTF. CDR3 DNA: TGTGCCAGCAGCCCAACGGGGGACAGGGCTGGCTACACCTTC.

The chain joins TRBV2 to TRBJ1-2, with 12 nucleotides matching TRBD1. The CDR3 is 15 residues long. Germline trimming cut 4 bases from V and 8 bases from J; bases unmatched to any gene: 8. Germline CDR1 SNHLY, CDR2 FYNNEI. Here the CDR3 DNA reads TGTGCCAGCAGTGTTTTGGGACAGGGGGCAACGGGCTACACCTTC. Its protein is CASSVLGQGATGYTF.

The genes are TRBV18 and TRBJ1-1; D call uncertain. The germline V and J ends were trimmed by 10 bases and 5 bases, with 20 bases remaining between them. The germline V gene has CDR1 KGHSH and CDR2 LQKENI. The CDR3 sequence is 14 residues long. CDR3 nucleotide sequence: TGTGCCACCACGTCGGTGGGGTCGGGGACTGAAGCTTTCTTT. This codes for CATTSVGSGTEAFF.

In this sample, this clone turned up once. The V call is TRBV27, the J call TRBJ2-7; TRBD2 might be the D (7 bases). This CDR3 comprises 11 residues. Germline V CDR1 and CDR2: MNHEY, SMNVEV (reference sequence). V dropped 8 bases and J dropped 5 bases, with 10 bases sitting between them. The CDR3 DNA follows: TGTGCCAGCGGGGGGGCTCACGAGCAGTACTTC. Protein product: CASGGAHEQYF.

CDR3 residues: CASRAQMNTEAFF. In DNA, the CDR3 is TGTGCCAGCAGGGCCCAGATGAACACTGAAGCTTTCTTT. The chain uses TRBV7-3 and TRBJ1-1; D gene unclear. The CDR3 spans 13 residues. Trimming left V 6 bases short and J 0 bases short, with 8 bases between. Germline V gene data show CDR1 as SGHTA and CDR2 as FQGTGA.

The J gene is TRBJ1-1, the V gene TRBV28, with a tentative D call TRBD1 (5 bases). Looked up from germline, CDR1 is MDHEN and CDR2 is SYDVKM. CDR3 size: 13 residues. The V end lost 9 bases, the J end lost 1 base, and 12 bases lay between the germline ends. CDR3 nucleotides: TGTGCCAGTACCTCGACAGAGAACACTGAAGCTTTCTTT. Amino acids: CASTSTENTEAFF. The full variable domain, completed using reference TRBV28 and TRBJ1-1, is DVKVTQSSRYLVKRTGEKVFLECVQDMDHENMFWYRQDPGLGLRLIYFSYDVKMKEKGDIPEGYSVSREKKERFSLILESASTNQTSMYLCASTSTENTEAFFGQGTRLTVV.

The chain recombines TRBV6-1 with TRBJ1-2; D unclear. This CDR3 comprises 16 residues. The V gene lost 1 base and the J gene lost 0 bases, with 12 bases spanning the gap. In germline, CDR1 is MNHNS, CDR2 SASEGT. DNA of the CDR3: TGTGCCAGCAGTGAAGGATCTGGTCTAGCTAACTATGGCTACACCTTC. It codes for CASSEGSGLANYGYTF.